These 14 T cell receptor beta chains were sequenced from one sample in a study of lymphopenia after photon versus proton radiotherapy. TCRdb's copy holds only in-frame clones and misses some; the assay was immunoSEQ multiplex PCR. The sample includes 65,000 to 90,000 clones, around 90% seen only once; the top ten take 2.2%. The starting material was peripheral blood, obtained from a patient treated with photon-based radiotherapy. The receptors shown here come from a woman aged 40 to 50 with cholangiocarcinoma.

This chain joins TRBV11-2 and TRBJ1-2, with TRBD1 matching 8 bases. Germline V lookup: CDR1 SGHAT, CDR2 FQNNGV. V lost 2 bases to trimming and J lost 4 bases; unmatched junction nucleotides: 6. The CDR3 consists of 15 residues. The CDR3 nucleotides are TGTGCCAGCAGCTTACAGGGGGCGTCTCTCTATGGCTACACCTTC. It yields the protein CASSLQGASLYGYTF.

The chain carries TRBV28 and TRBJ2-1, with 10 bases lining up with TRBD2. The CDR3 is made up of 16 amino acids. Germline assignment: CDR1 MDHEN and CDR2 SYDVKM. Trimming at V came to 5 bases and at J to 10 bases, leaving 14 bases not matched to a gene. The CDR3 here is CASSELLAGDLREQFF. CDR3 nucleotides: TGTGCCAGCAGTGAGTTGCTAGCGGGAGATCTTAGGGAGCAGTTCTTC.

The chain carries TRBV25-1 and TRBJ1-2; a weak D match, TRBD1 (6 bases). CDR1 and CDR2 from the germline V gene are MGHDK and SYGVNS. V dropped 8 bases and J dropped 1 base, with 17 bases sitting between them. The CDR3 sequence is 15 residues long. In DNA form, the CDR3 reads TGTGCCAGCGAGCCCGGGGGGCTCCATAACTATGGCTACACCTTC. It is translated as CASEPGGLHNYGYTF.

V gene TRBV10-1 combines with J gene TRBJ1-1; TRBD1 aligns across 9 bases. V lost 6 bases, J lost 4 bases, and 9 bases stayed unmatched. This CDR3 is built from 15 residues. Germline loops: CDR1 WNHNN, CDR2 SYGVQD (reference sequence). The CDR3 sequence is CASRGTGLKGTEAFF. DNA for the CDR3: TGCGCCAGCAGGGGGACAGGGTTAAAAGGCACTGAAGCTTTCTTT.

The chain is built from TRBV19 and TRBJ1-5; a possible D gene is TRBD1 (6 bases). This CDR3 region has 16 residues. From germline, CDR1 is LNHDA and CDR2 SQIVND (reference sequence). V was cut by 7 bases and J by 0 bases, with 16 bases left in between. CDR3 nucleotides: TGTGCCAGTAACGTCGGACAGACATTTAGCAATCAGCCCCAGCATTTT. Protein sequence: CASNVGQTFSNQPQHF.

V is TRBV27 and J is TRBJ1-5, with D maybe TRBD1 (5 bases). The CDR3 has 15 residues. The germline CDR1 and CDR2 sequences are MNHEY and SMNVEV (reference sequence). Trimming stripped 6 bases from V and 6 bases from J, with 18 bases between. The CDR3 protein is CASRPGPRVAQPQHF. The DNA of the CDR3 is TGTGCCAGCAGGCCGGGACCCCGGGTAGCTCAGCCCCAGCATTTT.

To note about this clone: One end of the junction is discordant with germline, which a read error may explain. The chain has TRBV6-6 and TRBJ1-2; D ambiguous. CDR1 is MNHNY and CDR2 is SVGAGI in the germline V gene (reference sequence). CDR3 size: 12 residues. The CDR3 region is CASRGVLYGYTF. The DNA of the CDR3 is TGTGCCAGCCGTGGGGTGCTCTATGGCTACACCTTT.

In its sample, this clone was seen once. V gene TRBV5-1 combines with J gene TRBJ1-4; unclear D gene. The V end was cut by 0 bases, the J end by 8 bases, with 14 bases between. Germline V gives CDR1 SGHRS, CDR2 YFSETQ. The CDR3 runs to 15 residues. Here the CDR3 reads CASSLDSGAREKLFF. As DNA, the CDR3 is TGCGCCAGCAGCTTGGATTCAGGCGCGAGAGAAAAACTGTTTTTT.

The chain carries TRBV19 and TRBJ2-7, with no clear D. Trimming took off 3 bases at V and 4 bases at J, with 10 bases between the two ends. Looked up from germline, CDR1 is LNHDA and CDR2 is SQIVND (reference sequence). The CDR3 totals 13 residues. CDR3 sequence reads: CASSISHRYEQYF. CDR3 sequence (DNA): TGTGCCAGTAGTATCAGCCATCGGTACGAGCAGTACTTC.

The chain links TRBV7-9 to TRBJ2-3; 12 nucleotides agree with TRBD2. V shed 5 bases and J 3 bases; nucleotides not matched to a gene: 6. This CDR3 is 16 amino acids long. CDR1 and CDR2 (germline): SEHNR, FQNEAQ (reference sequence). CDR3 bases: TGTGCCAGCAGCCTCCAGACTAGCGGGGGTACAGATACGCAGTATTTT. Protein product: CASSLQTSGGTDTQYF.

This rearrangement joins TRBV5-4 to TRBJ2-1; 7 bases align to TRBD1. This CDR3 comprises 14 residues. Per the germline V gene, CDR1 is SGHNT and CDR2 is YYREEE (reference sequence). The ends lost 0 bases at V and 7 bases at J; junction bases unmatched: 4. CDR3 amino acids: CASSLETGSNEQFF. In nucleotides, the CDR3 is TGTGCCAGCAGCTTGGAGACAGGGTCGAATGAGCAGTTCTTC.

The CDR3: CASSSPNDGTGTYPNSPLHF. CDR3 DNA: TGTGCCAGCAGCTCCCCCAACGACGGGACAGGGACATACCCAAATTCACCCCTCCACTTT. J is TRBJ1-6 and V is TRBV7-3, with 9 bases fitting TRBD1. The CDR3 length is 20 residues. The V gene end was trimmed by 4 bases and the J gene end by 7 bases; junction bases not matched to a gene: 20. Germline V gives CDR1 SGHTA, CDR2 FQGTGA.

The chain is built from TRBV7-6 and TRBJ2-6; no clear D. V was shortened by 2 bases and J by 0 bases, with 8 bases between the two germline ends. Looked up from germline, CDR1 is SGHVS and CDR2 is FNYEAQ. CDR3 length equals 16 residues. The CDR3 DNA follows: TGTGCCAGCAGCTTAATGGGCTACTCTGGGGCCAACGTCCTGACTTTC. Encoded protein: CASSLMGYSGANVLTF.

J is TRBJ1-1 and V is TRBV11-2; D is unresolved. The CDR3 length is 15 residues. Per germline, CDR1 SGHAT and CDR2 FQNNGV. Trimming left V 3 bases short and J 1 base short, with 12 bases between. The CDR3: CASSFSSGPNTEAFF. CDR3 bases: TGTGCCAGCAGCTTCTCTTCCGGACCGAACACTGAAGCTTTCTTT.